The 6 T cell receptor beta chains listed next were all sequenced from one sample in a study of control samples from healthy donors and cancer patients (TCRdb year 2020). To prepare the library, the immunoSEQ multiplex PCR assay was applied. Imported from immuneACCESS, the table was reduced by TCRdb to in-frame sequences with V and J called. These copies leave out some clones; in studies compared against another copy, an unresolved V gene accounts for under half, and the cause of the remainder is not known. Across this sample there are 90,000 to 100,000 clones, with 70% to 80% seen only once. About 10% of the sample lies in the top ten. Material: blood. These receptors were collected from a woman in her thirties in good health.

The gene calls are TRBV7-6 and TRBJ2-1, with 10 bases matching TRBD1. Germline loops: CDR1 SGHVS, CDR2 FNYEAQ. With 6 bases clipped from V and 9 bases from J, the junction kept 11 bases outside the gene matches. The CDR3 consists of 15 residues. The CDR3 sequence: CASSSAETGGFEQFF. CDR3 nucleotide sequence: TGTGCCAGCAGTTCAGCCGAGACAGGGGGCTTTGAGCAGTTCTTC.

In this sample, this clone turned up once. V usage is TRBV6-5 and J usage is TRBJ2-1, with 7 bases identical to TRBD2. The J segment lost 5 bases and the V segment lost 7 bases, leaving 8 bases of the junction unmatched. Germline assignment: CDR1 MNHEY and CDR2 SVGAGI. The CDR3 contains 14 residues. Written as DNA, the CDR3 is TGTGCCAGCATGGGGAGGGTCAGCCACAATGAGCAGTTCTTC. This translates into CASMGRVSHNEQFF.

The chain carries TRBV7-8 and TRBJ1-2; D may be TRBD1 (6 bases). CDR3 length: 15 residues. Germline lookup yields CDR1 SGHVS and CDR2 FQNEAQ. V was cut by 0 bases and J by 9 bases, with 17 bases left in between. The chain's CDR3 is CASSLARVQGLSYTF. CDR3 nucleotides: TGTGCCAGCAGCTTAGCGCGCGTGCAGGGGCTGAGCTACACCTTC.

This clone appeared a single time. The chain couples TRBV30 to TRBJ1-2; D ambiguous. The length of the CDR3 is 14 residues. Trimming cost V 1 base and J 7 bases, with 16 bases left between them. Germline V gene lookup returns CDR1 GTSNPN and CDR2 SVGIG (reference sequence). CDR3 in DNA: TGTGCCTGGAGTGAAGACCTGCTTGTTTCTGGCTACACCTTC. This encodes CAWSEDLLVSGYTF.

This clone has just a few counts. The chain combines TRBV5-4 with TRBJ2-7; D remains ambiguous. Trimming pared 4 bases from V and 4 bases from J, leaving 21 bases between. The CDR3 extends over 16 amino acids. Germline V gene sequence: CDR1 SGHNT, CDR2 YYREEE (reference sequence). The CDR3: CASSPRPLSSPYEQYF. The DNA for the CDR3 is TGTGCCAGCAGCCCCAGACCCTTGTCTTCCCCTTACGAGCAGTACTTC.

The J gene is TRBJ1-4, the V gene TRBV29-1; 8 bases align to TRBD1. V was pared by 3 bases and J by 7 bases, with 4 bases of the junction left unmatched. The CDR3 covers 13 residues. The germline V gene encodes CDR1 SQVTM and CDR2 ANQGSEA. CDR3 sequence (DNA): TGCAGCGTTGAGGGACAGGAATTTGAAAAACTGTTTTTT. It codes for CSVEGQEFEKLFF.